A single sample is the source of the 14 T cell receptor beta chains below, sequenced in a study of blood T cell repertoires in COVID-19 (TCRdb year 2020). Preparation of the library involved the immunoSEQ multiplex PCR assay. TCRdb obtained this table from immuneACCESS and retained in-frame rearrangements with V and J assigned. These tables miss some clones; where compared with another copy, unresolved V genes account for less than half of the shortfall, and the remainder is unexplained. For this sample there are about 150,000 clones; roughly 84% appear just once. Of the sample, about 2.8% is held by the ten largest clones. The source material was peripheral blood. Receptor source: a human donor with acute or convalescent COVID-19. The donor label of this sample is uncertain.

The V and J genes are TRBV7-2 and TRBJ2-1; 8 bases fit TRBD2. CDR3 length: 15 amino acids. Looked up from germline, CDR1 is SGHTA and CDR2 is FQGNSA. V gave up 1 base and J gave up 7 bases; unmatched junction bases: 6. The CDR3 loop is CASSLDGGVVNEQFF. The CDR3 DNA is TGTGCCAGCAGCTTAGACGGGGGGGTGGTGAATGAGCAGTTCTTC.

J is TRBJ2-3 and V is TRBV4-1; maybe TRBD1 (5 bases). The CDR3 totals 15 residues. Germline V gives CDR1 MGHRA, CDR2 YSYEKL. V was cut by 1 base and J by 4 bases, with 12 bases left in between. DNA of the CDR3: TGCGCCAGCAGCCAAGGTACAGGTGTCGCAGATACGCAGTATTTT. It yields the protein CASSQGTGVADTQYF.

The V gene is TRBV30, the J gene TRBJ1-6, with D tentatively TRBD1 (5 bases). Germline lookup yields CDR1 GTSNPN and CDR2 SVGIG (reference sequence). The CDR3 extends over 13 amino acids. V was shortened by 1 base and J by 7 bases, with 8 bases between the two germline ends. This chain's CDR3 is CAWSEGLNSPLHF. The CDR3 DNA reads as TGTGCCTGGAGTGAGGGGCTGAATTCACCCCTCCACTTT.

This clone was seen only a few times. The chain couples TRBV5-4 to TRBJ2-2; D not certain. The CDR3 contains 14 residues. Trimming took 4 bases from V and 2 from J, leaving 9 bases between them. Germline assignment: CDR1 SGHNT and CDR2 YYREEE (reference sequence). CDR3: CASSPQSNTGELFF. In nucleotides, the CDR3 is TGTGCCAGCAGCCCTCAGTCAAACACCGGGGAGCTGTTTTTT.

V usage is TRBV28 and J usage is TRBJ2-4; 7 bases fit TRBD2. The CDR3 loop spans 14 amino acids. Per the germline V gene, CDR1 is MDHEN and CDR2 is SYDVKM. V shed 3 bases and J 8 bases; nucleotides not matched to a gene: 7. The chain's CDR3 is CASSLMGGNYIQYF. CDR3 bases: TGTGCCAGCAGTTTGATGGGAGGGAACTACATTCAGTACTTC. Drawing the rest from reference TRBV28 and TRBJ2-4, the complete variable domain is DVKVTQSSRYLVKRTGEKVFLECVQDMDHENMFWYRQDPGLGLRLIYFSYDVKMKEKGDIPEGYSVSREKKERFSLILESASTNQTSMYLCASSLMGGNYIQYFGAGTRLSVL.

The chain couples TRBV18 to TRBJ2-3, with D possibly matching TRBD1 (6 bases). V was clipped by 6 bases and J by 3 bases, with 7 bases between them. The CDR3 length is 12 residues. Germline values: CDR1 KGHSH, CDR2 LQKENI. The CDR3 nucleotides read TGTGCCAGCTCTCAGGGGACAGATACGCAGTATTTT. The encoded protein is CASSQGTDTQYF.

This clone was counted a single time. The chain combines TRBV11-2 with TRBJ2-7; the D gene is possibly TRBD1 (6 bases). The CDR3 is 13 residues long. The germline V gene has CDR1 SGHAT and CDR2 FQNNGV. Trimming removed 5 bases from V and 2 bases from J, with 10 bases in between. Here the CDR3 reads CASSQDSPYEQYV. The CDR3 DNA reads TGTGCCAGCAGCCAGGACAGCCCCTACGAGCAGTACGTC.

The chain recombines TRBV5-6 with TRBJ2-5, with D perhaps matching TRBD2 (6 bases). V lost 3 bases to trimming and J lost 3 bases, with 12 bases between them. Germline assignment: CDR1 SGHDT and CDR2 YYEEEE. The CDR3 runs to 14 residues. DNA for the CDR3: TGTGCCAGCAGCTATGCGGGAAGGGAAGAGACCCAGTACTTC. It codes for CASSYAGREETQYF.

The genes are TRBV2 and TRBJ2-7; D is perhaps TRBD2 (5 bases). CDR1 and CDR2 (germline): SNHLY, FYNNEI. The V and J ends lost 6 bases and 4 bases respectively, with 16 bases between them. The CDR3 extends over 14 amino acids. The CDR3 protein is CASRREGLFYEQYF. CDR3 DNA: TGTGCCAGCAGGAGGGAAGGGCTATTTTACGAGCAGTACTTC.

The rearrangement uses TRBV4-3 and TRBJ2-3, with TRBD1 identical over 9 bases. Germline V lookup: CDR1 LGHNA, CDR2 YSLEER. The CDR3 has 16 amino acids. V lost 4 bases and J lost 3; bases outside the gene matches: 8. The CDR3 bases are TGCGCCAGCAGCCTCCGGACAGGGGAGGGAACAGATACGCAGTATTTT. This encodes CASSLRTGEGTDTQYF.

The V and J genes are TRBV28 and TRBJ2-7, with 8 positions matching TRBD1. The J segment lost 3 bases and the V segment lost 3 bases, leaving 1 base of the junction unmatched. The CDR3 has 13 residues. Germline V lookup: CDR1 MDHEN, CDR2 SYDVKM. CDR3 residues: CASSFDRGYEQYF. CDR3 in DNA: TGTGCCAGCAGTTTTGACAGGGGCTACGAGCAGTACTTC.

CDR3 sequence: CSVEPPGFGYTF. The CDR3 nucleotides read TGCAGCGTTGAACCCCCAGGGTTTGGCTACACCTTC. The chain combines TRBV29-1 with TRBJ1-2, with D perhaps TRBD1 (5 bases). This CDR3 contains 12 residues. From germline, CDR1 is SQVTM and CDR2 ANQGSEA. The V and J ends lost 2 bases and 7 bases respectively, with 11 bases between them.

J is TRBJ1-3 and V is TRBV5-4, with D unclear. Trimming took off 0 bases at V and 9 bases at J, with 16 bases between the two ends. The CDR3 is made up of 15 amino acids. Per the germline V gene, CDR1 is SGHNT and CDR2 is YYREEE (reference sequence). The CDR3 DNA reads TGTGCCAGCAGCTTGGCTGGGTCGGGGTCCGGCACCATATATTTT. It translates to CASSLAGSGSGTIYF. Using reference TRBV5-4 and TRBJ1-3 for the parts outside the CDR3, the full variable domain is ETGVTQSPTHLIKTRGQQVTLRCSSQSGHNTVSWYQQALGQGPQFIFQYYREEENGRGNFPPRFSGLQFPNYSSELNVNALELDDSALYLCASSLAGSGSGTIYFGEGSWLTVV.

The V and J genes are TRBV5-4 and TRBJ1-2; D might be TRBD1 (6 bases). This CDR3 comprises 13 residues. Germline assignment: CDR1 SGHNT and CDR2 YYREEE (reference sequence). The V end was cut by 5 bases, the J end by 8 bases, with 16 bases between. The DNA for the CDR3 is TGTGCCAGCAGTATACAGGGATTTATGGGCTACACCTTC. Translated, it gives CASSIQGFMGYTF.